Each of the 10 T cell receptor beta chains below was sequenced from the same sample in a study of T cell responses to AZD1222 COVID-19 vaccine. The protocol was immunoSEQ multiplex PCR, while the TCRdb copy is restricted to in-frame clones and leaves out a portion. The table records over 150,000 clones, around 89% of them present only once. The sample in question was peripheral blood, obtained on day 0 of AZD1222 vaccination. The receptors were gathered from an adult in good health.

This clone showed up just once. The chain is built from TRBV7-2 and TRBJ1-4, with no clear D. The germline V and J ends were trimmed by 2 bases and 8 bases, with 15 bases remaining between them. This CDR3 is 15 amino acids long. Per germline, CDR1 SGHTA and CDR2 FQGNSA. This chain's CDR3 is CASSLSGSIGEKLFF. CDR3 nucleotides: TGTGCCAGCAGCTTATCGGGCTCGATAGGGGAAAAACTGTTTTTT. Based on the CDR3 plus reference TRBV7-2 and TRBJ1-4, the full variable domain is GAGVSQSPSNKVTEKGKDVELRCDPISGHTALYWYRQSLGQGLEFLIYFQGNSAPDKSGLPSDRFSAERTGGSVSTLTIQRTQQEDSAVYLCASSLSGSIGEKLFFGSGTQLSVL.

The rearrangement links TRBV2 to TRBJ1-4; TRBD1 aligns across 8 bases. V lost 6 bases, J lost 3 bases, and 3 bases stayed unmatched. Germline V gives CDR1 SNHLY, CDR2 FYNNEI. The length of the CDR3 is 14 residues. The CDR3 DNA reads TGTGCCAGCAGGACGACAGGGGCTAATGAAAAACTGTTTTTT. Translation gives CASRTTGANEKLFF.

The V and J genes are TRBV6-5 and TRBJ2-7; D is tentatively TRBD1 or TRBD2 (5 bases each). The V end was cut by 8 bases, the J end by 6 bases, with 17 bases between. Germline values: CDR1 MNHEY, CDR2 SVGAGI. The CDR3 contains 13 residues. The CDR3 DNA reads as TGTGCCAGCCCCCGGGACGGTAGTTTCGAGCAGTACTTC. Protein: CASPRDGSFEQYF.

This chain connects TRBV7-3 to TRBJ1-1, with D possibly TRBD1 on 5 matching bases. From germline, CDR1 is SGHTA and CDR2 FQGTGA. CDR3 length: 13 residues. V dropped 3 bases and J dropped 5 bases, with 10 bases sitting between them. CDR3 sequence reads: CASSFEPGTEAFF. The DNA of the CDR3 is TGTGCCAGCAGCTTTGAGCCAGGGACTGAAGCTTTCTTT.

This chain links TRBV6-5 with TRBJ1-2; D uncertain. Per the germline V gene, CDR1 is MNHEY and CDR2 is SVGAGI. The CDR3 length is 13 residues. Deletions cut 4 bases from V and 2 bases from J, with 8 bases between. CDR3 amino acids: CASSSEGNYGYTF. CDR3 DNA sequence: TGTGCCAGCAGTTCTGAGGGAAACTATGGCTACACCTTC.

The V gene is TRBV28, the J gene TRBJ2-1, with 7 bases fitting TRBD1. This CDR3 spans 14 amino acids. Germline V gives CDR1 MDHEN, CDR2 SYDVKM. V lost 5 bases and J lost 5; bases outside the gene matches: 6. In nucleotides, the CDR3 is TGTGCCAGCAGTGAGGGACAGCCAAACAATGAGCAGTTCTTC. Its translation: CASSEGQPNNEQFF.

CDR3 residues: CASSYGGVNTQYF. DNA of the CDR3: TGTGCCAGCAGTTATGGGGGCGTAAATACGCAGTATTTT. V gene TRBV27 combines with J gene TRBJ2-3; a possible D gene is TRBD1 (6 bases). CDR3 length: 13 residues. In germline, CDR1 is MNHEY, CDR2 SMNVEV (reference sequence). V dropped 4 bases and J dropped 7 bases, with 12 bases sitting between them.

This chain connects TRBV19 to TRBJ1-6; D is unclear. Looked up from germline, CDR1 is LNHDA and CDR2 is SQIVND (reference sequence). Between the trimmed V and J ends, which lost 5 bases and 14 bases, there was a span of 19 bases. The CDR3 runs to 14 residues. The CDR3 loop is CASSSQTGHLALHF. CDR3 DNA: TGTGCCAGTAGTTCCCAGACGGGTCATTTGGCCCTCCACTTT.

The chain combines TRBV7-6 with TRBJ2-1; D tentatively fits TRBD1 or TRBD2 (5 bases each). Between the trimmed V and J ends, which lost 1 base and 5 bases, there was a span of 15 bases. Germline lookup yields CDR1 SGHVS and CDR2 FNYEAQ. This CDR3 has 16 amino acids. The CDR3 protein is CASSLGILLGDNEQFF. CDR3 coding DNA: TGTGCCAGCAGCTTAGGCATACTTTTGGGGGACAATGAGCAGTTCTTC.

The chain carries TRBV5-1 and TRBJ1-6; the match to TRBD1 covers 12 bases. CDR3 length: 15 residues. Losses at the gene ends were 3 bases for V and 10 bases for J; bases not matched to a gene: 5. Germline V gene sequence: CDR1 SGHRS, CDR2 YFSETQ. The CDR3, as DNA: TGCGCCAGCAGCTGGGGGACAGGGGGCATCTCACCCCTCCACTTT. It codes for CASSWGTGGISPLHF.